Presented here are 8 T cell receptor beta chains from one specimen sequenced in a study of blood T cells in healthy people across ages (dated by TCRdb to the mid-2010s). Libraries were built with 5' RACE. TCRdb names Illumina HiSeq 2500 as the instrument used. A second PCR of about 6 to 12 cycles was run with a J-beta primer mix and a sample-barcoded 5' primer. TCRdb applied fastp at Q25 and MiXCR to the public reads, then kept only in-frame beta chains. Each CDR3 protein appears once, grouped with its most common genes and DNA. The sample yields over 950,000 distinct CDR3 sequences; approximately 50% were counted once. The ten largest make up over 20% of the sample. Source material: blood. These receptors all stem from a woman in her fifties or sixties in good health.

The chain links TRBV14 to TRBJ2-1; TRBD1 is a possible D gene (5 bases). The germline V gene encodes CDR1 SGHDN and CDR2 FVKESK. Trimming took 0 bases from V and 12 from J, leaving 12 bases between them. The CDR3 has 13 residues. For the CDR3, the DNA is TGTGCCAGCAGCCAAGATACCGGAACAGGGCAGTTCTTC. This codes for CASSQDTGTGQFF. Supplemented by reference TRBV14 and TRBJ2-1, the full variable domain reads EAGVTQFPSHSVIEKGQTVTLRCDPISGHDNLYWYRRVMGKEIKFLLHFVKESKQDESGMPNNRFLAERTGGTYSTLKVQPAELEDSGVYFCASSQDTGTGQFFGPGTRLTVL.

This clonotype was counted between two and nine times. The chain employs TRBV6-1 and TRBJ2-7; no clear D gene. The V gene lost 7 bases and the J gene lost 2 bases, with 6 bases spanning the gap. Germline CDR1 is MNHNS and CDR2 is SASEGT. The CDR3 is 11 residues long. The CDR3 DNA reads TGTGCCAGCACCCAGACCTACGAGCAGTACTTC. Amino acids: CASTQTYEQYF.

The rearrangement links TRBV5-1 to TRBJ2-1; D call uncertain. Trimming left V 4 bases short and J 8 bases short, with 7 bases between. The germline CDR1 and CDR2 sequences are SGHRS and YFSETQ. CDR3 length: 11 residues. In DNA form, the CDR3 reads TGCGCCAGCAGCGTGGCCTATGAGCAGTTCTTC. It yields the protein CASSVAYEQFF.

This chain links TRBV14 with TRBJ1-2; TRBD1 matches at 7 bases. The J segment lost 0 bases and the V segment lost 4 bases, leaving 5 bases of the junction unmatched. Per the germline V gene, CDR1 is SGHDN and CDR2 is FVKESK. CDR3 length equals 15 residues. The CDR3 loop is CASSRDRLANYGYTF. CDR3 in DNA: TGTGCCAGCAGCCGGGACAGACTAGCTAACTATGGCTACACCTTC.

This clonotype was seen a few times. Written as DNA, the CDR3 is TGTGCCAGCAGCTTGCAGGGACATACGCAGTATTTT. It is translated as CASSLQGHTQYF. This chain links TRBV7-9 with TRBJ2-3; TRBD1 or TRBD2 may be the D gene (5 bases each). Germline-derived CDR1 and CDR2 are SEHNR and FQNEAQ (reference sequence). There are 12 residues in the CDR3. The V end lost 3 bases, the J end lost 7 bases, and 8 bases lay between the germline ends.

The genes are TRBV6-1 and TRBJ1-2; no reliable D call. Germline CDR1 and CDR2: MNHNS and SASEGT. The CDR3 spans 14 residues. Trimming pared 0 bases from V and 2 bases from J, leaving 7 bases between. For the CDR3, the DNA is TGTGCCAGCAGTGAAGCGCAGGACAACTATGGCTACACCTTC. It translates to CASSEAQDNYGYTF.

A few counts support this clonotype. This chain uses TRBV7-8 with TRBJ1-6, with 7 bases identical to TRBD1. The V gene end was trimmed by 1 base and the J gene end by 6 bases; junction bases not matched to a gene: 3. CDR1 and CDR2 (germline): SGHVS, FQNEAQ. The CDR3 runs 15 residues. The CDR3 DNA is TGTGCCAGCAGCTTAGATGGACAGGCTAATTCACCCCTCCACTTT. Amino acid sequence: CASSLDGQANSPLHF.

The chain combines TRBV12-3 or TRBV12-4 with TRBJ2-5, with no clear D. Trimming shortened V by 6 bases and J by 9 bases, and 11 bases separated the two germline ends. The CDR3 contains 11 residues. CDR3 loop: CASSLAAAQYF. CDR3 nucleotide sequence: TGTGCCAGCAGCCTGGCTGCGGCCCAGTACTTC.